These 26 T cell receptor beta chains originate from one sample sequenced in a study of blood T cells in healthy people across ages. Together with a sample-barcoded 5' primer, a J-beta primer mix was included in a second PCR lasting about 7 to 11 cycles. TCRdb reprocessed the 5' RACE reads via MiXCR and lists one record per CDR3 protein. The sample holds 1.2 million to 1.5 million distinct CDR3 sequences; roughly 64% are singletons and the top ten take over 6.5%. Sequencing used blood. All receptors derive from a man aged 18 to 30 in good health.

The chain has TRBV12-5 and TRBJ1-2; D remains unclear. Germline CDR1 LGHNT, CDR2 FRNRAP. V lost 5 bases to trimming and J lost 3 bases, with 13 bases between them. The CDR3 extends over 14 amino acids. CDR3 bases: TGTGCTAGTGGTCGGACGGTAGCCGACTATGGCTACACCTTC. Translated, it gives CASGRTVADYGYTF.

This chain links TRBV24-1 with TRBJ1-2; a weak D match, TRBD1 (6 bases). Germline loops: CDR1 KGHDR, CDR2 SFDVKD. The CDR3 contains 12 residues. The ends were cut back, 5 bases at V and 5 bases at J, with 8 bases in the middle. The CDR3 coding sequence is TGTGCCACCAGTGCAGGGGAATATGGCTACACCTTC. Translating it yields CATSAGEYGYTF.

The J gene is TRBJ2-1, the V gene TRBV6-2 or TRBV6-3, with D possibly matching TRBD2 (6 bases). V was clipped by 0 bases and J by 10 bases, with 22 bases between them. Germline V CDR1 and CDR2: MNHEY, SVGEGT. The CDR3 has 17 residues. The CDR3 reads CASSYSRAASAFWEQFF. The CDR3 DNA follows: TGTGCCAGCAGTTACTCGAGGGCTGCTAGCGCCTTTTGGGAGCAGTTCTTC.

The V and J genes are TRBV4-2 and TRBJ2-7; possible D gene TRBD2, 5 bases. This CDR3 has 15 residues. The germline V and J ends were trimmed by 0 bases and 3 bases, with 12 bases remaining between them. Germline CDR1 and CDR2: LGHNA and YNFKEQ. The chain's CDR3 is CASSQDTDSSYEQYF. CDR3 coding DNA: TGTGCCAGCAGCCAAGACACGGACTCGAGCTACGAGCAGTACTTC.

The V and J genes are TRBV4-1 and TRBJ2-5, with 9 bases fitting TRBD1. Trimming cost V 1 base and J 11 bases; bases outside gene matches: 11. This CDR3 spans 15 amino acids. Germline CDR1 reads MGHRA; CDR2 reads YSYEKL. The CDR3 bases are TGCGCCAGCAGCCAAGTAGGGGGGACAGGGAAAGAGCAGTACTTC. Its protein is CASSQVGGTGKEQYF.

The V gene is TRBV27, the J gene TRBJ1-2; D uncertain. The CDR3 runs 15 residues. Germline V gene sequence: CDR1 MNHEY, CDR2 SMNVEV (reference sequence). The V end lost 1 base, the J end lost 0 bases, and 9 bases lay between the germline ends. The CDR3 sequence: CASSLWAGANYGYTF. CDR3 sequence (DNA): TGTGCCAGCAGTTTATGGGCAGGAGCTAACTATGGCTACACCTTC.

This clonotype was recorded at least ten times. The rearrangement uses TRBV14 and TRBJ2-1, with D perhaps being TRBD1 or TRBD2 (5 bases each). Trimming removed 3 bases from V and 12 bases from J, with 15 bases in between. The germline V gene encodes CDR1 SGHDN and CDR2 FVKESK. This CDR3 is 13 amino acids long. CDR3: CASSHDTGRGQFF. The CDR3 DNA sequence: TGTGCCAGCAGCCACGACACGGGAAGGGGGCAGTTCTTC.

This clonotype occurred a few times. CDR3 bases: TGTGCCAGCAACCCTGGGGCAGGGAACATTCAGTACTTC. It encodes CASNPGAGNIQYF. The rearrangement uses TRBV5-6 and TRBJ2-7; D may be TRBD1 (5 bases). The J call may be incorrect, as the DNA end agrees better with TRBJ2-4. Germline-derived CDR1 and CDR2 are SGHDT and YYEEEE. The CDR3 has 13 residues.

The CDR3 is CASNSDSAGANVLTF. The DNA of the CDR3 is TGTGCCAGCAATTCAGATAGCGCGGGGGCCAACGTCCTGACTTTC. This rearrangement joins TRBV6-1 to TRBJ2-6; tentative D call: TRBD2 (5 bases). This CDR3 has 15 amino acids. Germline V lookup: CDR1 MNHNS, CDR2 SASEGT. V was trimmed by 7 bases and J by 4 bases, leaving 14 bases between them.

In this sample, this clonotype turned up a few times. The rearrangement joins TRBV15 to TRBJ1-3; D unclear. Germline lookup yields CDR1 LNHNV and CDR2 YYDKDF (reference sequence). Trimming took off 4 bases at V and 0 bases at J, with 13 bases between the two ends. The CDR3 contains 16 residues. CDR3 DNA: TGTGCCACCAGCACCCCAGACATGAGCTCTGGAAACACCATATATTTT. Its protein is CATSTPDMSSGNTIYF.

J is TRBJ2-1 and V is TRBV20-1; no firm D call. The DNA matches TRBJ2-7 better at its end, which makes the J call doubtful. The CDR3 contains 13 residues. Germline CDR1 reads DFQATT; CDR2 reads SNEGSKA (reference sequence). CDR3 sequence: CSASAAAAYEQYF. DNA of the CDR3: TGCAGTGCTAGCGCGGCGGCAGCCTACGAGCAGTACTTC.

The genes are TRBV4-1 and TRBJ2-3; D gene unclear. V lost 6 bases to trimming and J lost 4 bases, with 14 bases between them. CDR3 size: 14 residues. Germline CDR1 is MGHRA and CDR2 is YSYEKL. CDR3 sequence reads: CASRGPSSSDTQYF. In DNA form, the CDR3 reads TGCGCCAGCAGGGGCCCGTCTTCTTCAGATACGCAGTATTTT.

V gene TRBV13 combines with J gene TRBJ2-7, with D maybe TRBD2 (6 bases). The CDR3 sequence is 13 residues long. With 5 bases removed from V and 7 bases from J, the gap between germline ends came to 15 bases. The germline V gene has CDR1 PRHDT and CDR2 FYEKMQ (reference sequence). CDR3 sequence reads: CASSQDPAGEQYF. The CDR3 region has the DNA TGTGCCAGCAGCCAGGACCCGGCGGGGGAGCAGTACTTC.

The chain carries TRBV29-1 and TRBJ1-2, with 8 bases that match TRBD1. Trimming cost V 7 bases and J 6 bases; bases outside gene matches: 7. This CDR3 has 12 amino acids. Germline V gene lookup returns CDR1 SQVTM and CDR2 ANQGSEA. For the CDR3, the DNA is TGCAGCGCGTCCGGGACAGGTGATGGCTACACCTTC. The encoded protein is CSASGTGDGYTF. Based on the CDR3 plus reference TRBV29-1 and TRBJ1-2, the full variable domain is SAVISQKPSRDICQRGTSLTIQCQVDSQVTMMFWYRQQPGQSLTLIATANQGSEATYESGFVIDKFPISRPNLTFSTLTVSNMSPEDSSIYLCSASGTGDGYTFGSGTRLTVV.

The V gene is TRBV20-1, the J gene TRBJ1-4; TRBD1 might be the D (5 bases). Trimming left V 0 bases short and J 8 bases short, with 16 bases between. Germline V gene sequence: CDR1 DFQATT, CDR2 SNEGSKA (reference sequence). CDR3 size: 15 residues. This chain's CDR3 is CSARDGRTGGEKLFF. CDR3 nucleotides: TGCAGTGCTAGAGATGGCCGGACCGGGGGGGAAAAACTGTTTTTT.

This chain joins TRBV11-2 and TRBJ2-3, with TRBD2 identical over 16 bases. The germline CDR1 and CDR2 sequences are SGHAT and FQNNGV. The CDR3 is 17 amino acids. J was trimmed by 5 bases and V by 5 bases; bases with no gene match: 7. The DNA of the CDR3 is TGTGCCAGCAGCCCCGGGACTAGCGGGGGGGCCGGAGATACGCAGTATTTT. Translating it yields CASSPGTSGGAGDTQYF.

This clonotype was recorded only once. The V gene is TRBV27, the J gene TRBJ1-1; 9 bases fit TRBD1. Germline lookup yields CDR1 MNHEY and CDR2 SMNVEV (reference sequence). The CDR3 is 15 amino acids. The V segment lost 5 bases and the J segment 6 bases; nucleotides outside the gene matches: 10. In DNA form, the CDR3 reads TGTGCCAGCAGTGCCTTACAGGGGGCTTGGGCTGAAGCTTTCTTT. It specifies CASSALQGAWAEAFF.

The J gene is TRBJ2-2, the V gene TRBV11-3; no clear D gene. Trimming stripped 0 bases from V and 7 bases from J, with 12 bases between. CDR1 is SGHNT, CDR2 YENEEA, per germline. There are 15 residues in the CDR3. The CDR3 DNA sequence: TGTGCCAGCAGCTTAGAGCCCCGCGGTGGCGGGGAGCTGTTTTTT. Its translation: CASSLEPRGGGELFF.

The V and J genes are TRBV6-5 and TRBJ1-3, with 8 bases aligning to TRBD1. Per the germline V gene, CDR1 is MNHEY and CDR2 is SVGAGI. V lost 5 bases and J lost 5; bases outside the gene matches: 8. There are 15 residues in the CDR3. As DNA, the CDR3 is TGTGCCAGCAGTCGGGACAGGTTAGGAAGAAACACCATATATTTT. It is translated as CASSRDRLGRNTIYF.

V and J are TRBV20-1 and TRBJ2-2, with no clear D. Between the trimmed V and J ends, which lost 2 bases and 6 bases, there was a span of 4 bases. Germline V gene lookup returns CDR1 DFQATT and CDR2 SNEGSKA (reference sequence). The CDR3 sequence is 11 residues long. The CDR3 nucleotides read TGCAGTGCTAGAAGGGCCGGGGAGCTGTTTTTT. Translation gives CSARRAGELFF.

The genes are TRBV20-1 and TRBJ1-1; D ambiguous. Germline V CDR1 and CDR2: DFQATT, SNEGSKA (reference sequence). The CDR3 is 11 amino acids. Trimming stripped 5 bases from V and 6 bases from J, with 10 bases between. This chain's CDR3 is CSAPRGPEAFF. Here the CDR3 DNA reads TGCAGTGCTCCTCGGGGTCCTGAAGCTTTCTTT.

The chain employs TRBV7-2 and TRBJ2-4; 8 bases map to TRBD2. V was clipped by 5 bases and J by 8 bases; unmatched bases: 11. Germline V CDR1 and CDR2: SGHTA, FQGNSA. The CDR3 totals 15 residues. CDR3 in amino acids: CASSNPREGSDIQYF. The CDR3 DNA reads TGTGCCAGCAGCAACCCCCGGGAGGGCTCGGACATTCAGTACTTC.

The chain has TRBV5-1 and TRBJ1-6; tentative D call: TRBD1 (6 bases). This CDR3 has 15 residues. Trimming removed 4 bases at V and 7 bases at J, with 15 bases between. Germline V CDR1 and CDR2: SGHRS, YFSETQ. CDR3 bases: TGCGCCAGCAGCCCGGGTGGGGGCTGGAATTCACCCCTCCACTTT. It yields the protein CASSPGGGWNSPLHF.

This clonotype was picked up a small number of times. This chain joins TRBV6-1 and TRBJ2-1; 8 bases align to TRBD1. CDR3 length: 13 residues. The V and J ends lost 7 bases and 5 bases, in that order; junction bases with no gene match: 4. Per germline, CDR1 MNHNS and CDR2 SASEGT. This chain's CDR3 is CASTRQGNNEQFF. In DNA form, the CDR3 reads TGTGCCAGCACCCGACAGGGGAACAATGAGCAGTTCTTC.

J is TRBJ2-5 and V is TRBV11-2, with D hard to call. CDR3 length: 15 residues. The germline CDR1 and CDR2 sequences are SGHAT and FQNNGV. V was cut by 5 bases and J by 2 bases, with 15 bases left in between. The chain's CDR3 is CASSPHPGRQETQYF. Written as DNA, the CDR3 is TGTGCCAGCAGCCCGCACCCGGGCAGACAAGAGACCCAGTACTTC.

This clonotype turned up a few times. The rearrangement joins TRBV14 to TRBJ2-3; D is perhaps TRBD1 or TRBD2 (7 bases each). The germline CDR1 and CDR2 sequences are SGHDN and FVKESK. This CDR3 has 15 residues. Between the trimmed V and J ends, which lost 2 bases and 3 bases, there was a span of 12 bases. The CDR3 is CASSQLQGGTDTQYF. Here the CDR3 DNA reads TGTGCCAGCAGCCAACTCCAGGGGGGGACAGATACGCAGTATTTT.